This TCR beta chain was recovered during a study of beta chain features in type 1 diabetes. Notes on the study in general: Shortening that was moderate but significant affected the TCRB CDR3s of Type 1 diabetes patients in all four CD4+ subsets. Cells carrying high TCR expression could end up over-represented when cDNA is sequenced. PCR might show a preference for shorter templates, equally across patients and controls. The study found that naive, central memory and Treg TCRB repertoires appeared more similar in patients than in healthy donors.

Sequenced material consisted of expressed TCRB transcripts (all of the isolated RNA was reverse transcribed). Here immunoSEQ multiplex PCR was the method, and the copy in TCRdb shows in-frame clones only, minus some. The data hold approximately 150,000 clones, with more than 10% observed a single time. This CDR3 is 14 amino acids long. The V gene's germline CDR1 is SGHRS and CDR2 YFSETQ. With 1 base removed from V and 2 bases from J, the gap between germline ends came to 8 bases. As regards this clone: Its antigen is not identified.

Sorting produced populations that all topped 98% purity. The receptor was derived from a man younger than 35 with type 1 diabetes. Sequenced material: central memory CD4+ T cells from blood. This chain links TRBV5-1 with TRBJ2-3, with unresolved D. CDR3 sequence reads: CASSLLGYTDTQYF. The CDR3 nucleotides are TGCGCCAGCAGCTTGTTAGGCTACACAGATACGCAGTATTTT.